This TCR beta chain was identified in a study of T cell responses to AZD1222 COVID-19 vaccine. Trimming took 0 bases from V and 5 from J, leaving 16 bases between them. The V gene's germline CDR1 is KGHSH and CDR2 LQKENI. The CDR3 totals 16 residues. Data came from immunoSEQ multiplex PCR; TCRdb stores just in-frame clones and leaves some out. The sample carries more than 110,000 clones, roughly 90% recorded once. Sample: peripheral blood, taken on day 0 of AZD1222 vaccination. The chain employs TRBV18 and TRBJ1-1, with D perhaps TRBD1 (5 bases). This receptor was identified in an adult in good health. CDR3 coding DNA: TGTGCCAGCTCACCACCGGGACCCCAACGCGGGACTGAAGCTTTCTTT. Translating gives CASSPPGPQRGTEAFF.